This note documents a single TCR beta chain sequence. The sample is drawn from a study of OX40 agonist ivuxolimab in advanced cancers. Profiled with immunoSEQ multiplex PCR; TCRdb holds only in-frame clones, not every one. The sample has about 53,000 clones, roughly 80% seen once. V lost 4 bases and J lost 5, with 15 bases in between. Germline V gene lookup returns CDR1 SGHTA and CDR2 FQGNSA. This CDR3 has 15 amino acids. V is TRBV7-2 and J is TRBJ1-5; maybe TRBD1 (5 bases). The specimen comprised CD4+ or CD8+ T cells sorted from blood, sampled in a trial of the OX40 agonist ivuxolimab. This TCR was sampled from an adult with an advanced solid tumor such as melanoma, head and neck, liver or kidney cancer. The CDR3 reads CASSSDSLVDQPQHF. Here the CDR3 DNA reads TGTGCCAGCAGCTCCGACAGTCTGGTCGATCAGCCCCAGCATTTT.